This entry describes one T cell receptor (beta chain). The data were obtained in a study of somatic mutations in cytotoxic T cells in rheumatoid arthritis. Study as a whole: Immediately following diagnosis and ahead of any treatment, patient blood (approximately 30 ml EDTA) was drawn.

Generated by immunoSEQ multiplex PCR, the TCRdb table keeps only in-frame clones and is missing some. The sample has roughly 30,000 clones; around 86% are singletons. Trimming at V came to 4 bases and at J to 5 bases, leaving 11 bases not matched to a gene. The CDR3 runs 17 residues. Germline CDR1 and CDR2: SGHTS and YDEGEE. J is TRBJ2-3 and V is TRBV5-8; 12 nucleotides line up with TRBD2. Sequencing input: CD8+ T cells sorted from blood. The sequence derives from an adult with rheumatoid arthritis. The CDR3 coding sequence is TGTGCCAGCAGCCTGCCTAGCGGGAGGGCCGTTGAAGATACGCAGTATTTT. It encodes CASSLPSGRAVEDTQYF.